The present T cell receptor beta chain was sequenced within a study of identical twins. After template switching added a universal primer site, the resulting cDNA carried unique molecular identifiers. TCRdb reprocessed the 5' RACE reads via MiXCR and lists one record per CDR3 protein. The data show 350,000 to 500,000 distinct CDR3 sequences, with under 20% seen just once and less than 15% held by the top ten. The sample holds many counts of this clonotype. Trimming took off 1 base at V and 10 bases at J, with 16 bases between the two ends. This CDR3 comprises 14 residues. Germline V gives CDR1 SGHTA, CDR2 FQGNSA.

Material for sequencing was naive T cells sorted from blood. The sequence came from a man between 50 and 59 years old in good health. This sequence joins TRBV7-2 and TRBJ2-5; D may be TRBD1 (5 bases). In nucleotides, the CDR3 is TGTGCCAGCAGCTTAGGGTTGGCAGGGTGGAACCAGTACTTC. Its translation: CASSLGLAGWNQYF.